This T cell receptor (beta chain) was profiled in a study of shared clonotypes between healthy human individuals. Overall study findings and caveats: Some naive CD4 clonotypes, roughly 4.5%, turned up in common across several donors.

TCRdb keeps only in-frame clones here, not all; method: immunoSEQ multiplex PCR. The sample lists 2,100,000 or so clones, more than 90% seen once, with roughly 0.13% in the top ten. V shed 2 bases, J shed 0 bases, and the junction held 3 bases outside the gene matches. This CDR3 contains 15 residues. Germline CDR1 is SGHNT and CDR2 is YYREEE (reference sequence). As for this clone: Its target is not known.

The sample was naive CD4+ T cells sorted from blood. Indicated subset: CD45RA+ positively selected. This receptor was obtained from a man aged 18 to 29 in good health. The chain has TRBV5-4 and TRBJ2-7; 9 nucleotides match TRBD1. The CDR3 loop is CASSLKGQGSYEQYF. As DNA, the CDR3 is TGTGCCAGCAGCTTAAAGGGACAGGGCTCCTACGAGCAGTACTTC.